This T cell receptor (beta chain) is drawn from a study of blood T cell repertoires in COVID-19 (dated by TCRdb to between 2020 and 2021). The study in broad terms: Collaborator samples came from the United States, Italy and Spain and covered acute and convalescent phases of COVID-19. Samples were obtained from the ongoing ImmuneRACE study (first 160 participants) and from some 1,200 subjects provided by 6 global collaborators. The dataset comprised deeply sampled blood TCRbeta repertoires from subjects exposed to, actively infected with, or recovered from COVID-19. Where available, HLA class I and class II types were obtained from metadata supplied by the sample provider rather than from assay-based typing. Sample metadata almost always included a de-identified subject ID, COVID-19 status, age in years and sex. The material from the prospective study consisted of cDNA or gDNA derived from T cells, B-cell-depleted T cells, or PBMCs. The repertoires were released in a freely available public database intended as a resource for research on the immune response to SARS-CoV-2.

Whole blood was collected in K2EDTA tubes by collaborating institutions according to the institutions' own protocols. For TCRbeta analysis, collaborators shipped samples in one of three forms: frozen whole blood, isolated PBMCs, or DNA extracted from either of those sample types. CDR1 SGHRS and CDR2 YFSETQ were looked up in the germline V gene. The CDR3 sequence holds 16 residues, the cysteine and phenylalanine included. The retained sequence is limited to the CDR3, 48 bases, with the frame set at the first base. The germline V and J ends show losses of 4 bases and 9 bases respectively, and no gene match explains 12 bases of the junction. A word on this clone: The antigen this receptor binds is unknown. Qualities for individual bases were not recorded, and no much larger clone is one base off.

Overall study results and their limits: The quantity of clinical and demographic metadata differed by source and by participant and was supplied without curation.

TCRbeta CDR3 regions were amplified from genomic DNA using the immunoSEQ Assay, a bias-controlled multiplex PCR. Concerning the study's data processing: The number of nucleated cells in each sample was estimated by amplification of reference gene primers within the assay. Sequence reads were collapsed and filtered to measure the absolute abundance of every unique TCRbeta CDR3 rearrangement. For each sample, productive Simpson clonality was calculated as the square root of Simpson's diversity index over productive rearrangements. TCRdb retrieved this table from immuneACCESS and kept in-frame rearrangements only. Not all clones are present; in checked studies, unresolved V genes account for under half, and no reason is known for the remainder. V, J and clone size are those of that table, while D and trimming were read from the DNA. The sample profile shows a few hundred thousand clones; 65% to 90% of them were found once. Of the sample, 9.7% is held by the ten largest clones.

The rearrangement combines TRBV5-1 with TRBJ2-1; TRBD2 agrees with 11 junctional bases. This clonotype was obtained from a man aged 50-60 years with active or convalescent COVID-19. Sequences were obtained from peripheral blood. The CDR3 region: CASSRRLAGWRSEQFF. The bases are TGCGCCAGCAGCCGGAGACTAGCGGGATGGAGGAGTGAGCAGTTCTTC.